The clone carrying this T cell receptor beta chain was seen many times. Its target is unknown. V was clipped by 2 bases and J by 4 bases, with 9 bases between them. Germline V lookup: CDR1 MNHEY, CDR2 SVGAGI. This CDR3 is 14 amino acids long. Scientists amplified the TCR beta CDR3 regions from RNA transcripts. HTBI-primed RT-PCR formed the first round, and a multiplex PCR formed the second. A single record per CDR3 protein comes from TCRdb applying MiXCR to the multiplex PCR reads. The table records over a million distinct CDR3 sequences, about 36% of them present only once. Clinical symptoms, serum thyroxine, TRAb, thyroid ultrasound and orbital computed tomography determined diagnosis. This sample was included in a study of Graves' ophthalmopathy and Graves' hyperthyroidism. The wider study: Absence of ophthalmopathy within 18 months of follow-up defined stable hyperthyroidism.

Study-level results: Ophthalmopathy versus stable hyperthyroidism: 13-signature model gave around 85% sensitivity, roughly 81% specificity.

This TCR was sampled from an adult man with Graves' hyperthyroidism. Sequenced sample: peripheral blood or thyroid tissue (not recorded which). V and J are TRBV6-5 and TRBJ1-5, with no clear D. The CDR3, as DNA: TGTGCCAGCAGTTACGTGGCGGTGAATCAGCCCCAGCATTTT. Its translation: CASSYVAVNQPQHF.